Presented here are 17 T cell receptor beta chains from one specimen sequenced in a study of blood T cell repertoires in COVID-19. Using immunoSEQ multiplex PCR, the repertoire was profiled, and TCRdb retains in-frame clones only, with some absent. This sample has more than 250,000 clones; approximately 86% occur once, and the top ten carry less than 3%. The specimen was PBMCs or T cells enriched from blood (not recorded which). These receptors came from a woman in her late teens or twenties who had recovered from COVID-19.

The chain links TRBV4-2 to TRBJ1-2; TRBD1 matches 7 bases. CDR1 is LGHNA and CDR2 is YNFKEQ in the germline V gene. This CDR3 spans 14 amino acids. The V gene end was trimmed by 5 bases and the J gene end by 2 bases; junction bases not matched to a gene: 5. This chain's CDR3 is CASSIGTDNYGYTF. The CDR3 nucleotides read TGTGCCAGCAGCATAGGGACAGACAACTATGGCTACACCTTC.

The chain combines TRBV9 with TRBJ1-1; weak D call: TRBD1 (6 bases). V lost 1 base and J 6 bases, leaving 13 bases between the germline ends. Germline-derived CDR1 and CDR2 are SGDLS and YYNGEE. The CDR3 has 14 amino acids. CDR3 DNA: TGTGCCAGCAGCGTACAACAGGGAAAGTCTGAAGCTTTCTTT. Translated, it gives CASSVQQGKSEAFF.

The rearrangement joins TRBV14 to TRBJ1-6, with D unresolved. The CDR3 runs to 14 residues. The ends were cut back, 0 bases at V and 9 bases at J, with 9 bases in the middle. The germline CDR1 and CDR2 sequences are SGHDN and FVKESK. The CDR3 loop is CASSQDFRVSPLHF. The CDR3, as DNA: TGTGCCAGCAGCCAAGATTTCCGGGTTTCACCCCTCCACTTT.

V is TRBV19 and J is TRBJ2-2; 11 bases fit TRBD2. Germline loops: CDR1 LNHDA, CDR2 SQIVND (reference sequence). The CDR3 length is 16 residues. The ends lost 6 bases at V and 6 bases at J; junction bases unmatched: 9. The CDR3 DNA follows: TGTGCCAGTAGCATTAGCGGGAGGGCACAACCCGGGGAGCTGTTTTTT. It codes for CASSISGRAQPGELFF.

In regard to this clone: Other DNA sequences in this sample translate to the same CDR3. The J gene is TRBJ1-2, the V gene TRBV5-1, with 8 bases identical to TRBD1. The V and J ends lost 0 bases and 2 bases, in that order; junction bases with no gene match: 3. The CDR3 loop spans 15 amino acids. The germline V gene encodes CDR1 SGHRS and CDR2 YFSETQ. CDR3 coding DNA: TGCGCCAGCAGCTTGGGGCAGGGGGCCAACTATGGCTACACCTTC. Residues: CASSLGQGANYGYTF.

The J gene is TRBJ1-2, the V gene TRBV5-1; a possible D gene is TRBD1 (6 bases). Germline V CDR1 and CDR2: SGHRS, YFSETQ. Deletions cut 7 bases from V and 7 bases from J, with 29 bases between. CDR3 length equals 17 residues. The CDR3 sequence: CASYHRDGPTGRGGYTF. CDR3 coding DNA: TGCGCCAGCTACCACAGGGACGGACCCACGGGGAGGGGTGGCTACACCTTC.

DNA of the CDR3: TGTGCCAGCAGCTTAGTTTCGGTTCAGCCCCAGCATTTT. Translated, it gives CASSLVSVQPQHF. The rearrangement links TRBV11-2 to TRBJ1-5; D is unresolved. V lost 1 base and J 6 bases, leaving 7 bases between the germline ends. Germline loops: CDR1 SGHAT, CDR2 FQNNGV. The CDR3 runs 13 residues.

This chain uses TRBV11-2 with TRBJ1-2; 11 nucleotides align to TRBD1. Germline V gene lookup returns CDR1 SGHAT and CDR2 FQNNGV. CDR3 length: 16 amino acids. V dropped 3 bases and J dropped 5; count of bases not matched to a gene: 8. CDR3 nucleotide sequence: TGTGCCAGCAGCTTTAATGGGGACAGGGGGATTTATGGCTACACCTTC. Translation gives CASSFNGDRGIYGYTF.

The V and J genes are TRBV25-1 and TRBJ2-7; a possible D gene is TRBD2 (7 bases). CDR3 length equals 18 residues. CDR1 and CDR2 (germline): MGHDK, SYGVNS. V lost 2 bases and J 2 bases, leaving 22 bases between the germline ends. The CDR3 nucleotides are TGTGCCAGCAGTGAAAGGGGGGGCCCACTGGGGCGGACCTACGAGCAGTACTTC. This codes for CASSERGGPLGRTYEQYF.

This chain links TRBV5-1 with TRBJ1-5, with TRBD1 as a possible D gene (5 bases). The CDR3 consists of 15 residues. Between the trimmed V and J ends, which lost 0 bases and 0 bases, there was a span of 7 bases. CDR1 and CDR2 from the germline V gene are SGHRS and YFSETQ. DNA of the CDR3: TGCGCCAGCAGCTTGGGACAGTATAGCAATCAGCCCCAGCATTTT. The encoded protein is CASSLGQYSNQPQHF. The entire variable domain, with the rest obtained from reference TRBV5-1 and TRBJ1-5, is as follows: KAGVTQTPRYLIKTRGQQVTLSCSPISGHRSVSWYQQTPGQGLQFLFEYFSETQRNKGNFPGRFSGRQFSNSRSEMNVSTLELGDSALYLCASSLGQYSNQPQHFGDGTRLSIL.

The chain employs TRBV4-1 and TRBJ1-1; TRBD1 is a possible D gene (6 bases). CDR3 length equals 15 residues. Per germline, CDR1 MGHRA and CDR2 YSYEKL. The V and J ends lost 0 bases and 6 bases respectively, with 14 bases between them. The CDR3 DNA reads as TGCGCCAGCAGCCAAGATGGGAAGGGGGTCTCTGAAGCTTTCTTT. Protein: CASSQDGKGVSEAFF.

V is TRBV30 and J is TRBJ1-6; 10 bases match TRBD1. With V trimmed by 4 bases and J by 0 bases, 3 bases remained unmatched. The CDR3 contains 16 residues. The germline V gene has CDR1 GTSNPN and CDR2 SVGIG (reference sequence). The CDR3: CAWTRDRGSYNSPLHF. In DNA form, the CDR3 reads TGTGCCTGGACGAGGGACAGGGGCTCCTATAATTCACCCCTCCACTTT.

This rearrangement joins TRBV4-2 to TRBJ2-1; 7 bases align to TRBD1. This CDR3 is 16 amino acids long. V dropped 2 bases and J dropped 2; count of bases not matched to a gene: 6. Germline V gives CDR1 LGHNA, CDR2 YNFKEQ. The DNA of the CDR3 is TGTGCCAGCAGCCAACCTGACAGGGACCCCTACAATGAGCAGTTCTTC. Its translation is CASSQPDRDPYNEQFF.

The gene calls are TRBV6-4 and TRBJ2-2; possible D gene TRBD2, 5 bases. Germline V lookup: CDR1 MRHNA, CDR2 SNTAGT. This CDR3 contains 13 residues. Trimming left V 8 bases short and J 6 bases short, with 13 bases between. The CDR3 is CASSTRAAGELFF. DNA for the CDR3: TGTGCCAGCTCTACTAGGGCTGCCGGGGAGCTGTTTTTT.

The CDR3 loop reads CASSPTQGNTEAFF. Here the CDR3 DNA reads TGTGCCAGCTCACCGACACAGGGGAATACTGAAGCTTTCTTT. J is TRBJ1-1 and V is TRBV18; 7 bases line up with TRBD1. Germline V gives CDR1 KGHSH, CDR2 LQKENI. This CDR3 region has 14 residues. V shed 3 bases and J 5 bases; nucleotides not matched to a gene: 6.

The V gene is TRBV19, the J gene TRBJ2-5, with 11 bases that match TRBD1. The CDR3 loop spans 14 amino acids. The germline V gene encodes CDR1 LNHDA and CDR2 SQIVND (reference sequence). V lost 10 bases, J lost 5 bases, and 9 bases stayed unmatched. CDR3 sequence reads: CATADRGRGETQYF. The CDR3 region has the DNA TGTGCCACCGCGGACAGGGGGCGAGGGGAGACCCAGTACTTC.

The genes are TRBV19 and TRBJ1-6; 7 bases line up with TRBD1. This CDR3 region has 17 residues. The germline gives CDR1 LNHDA, CDR2 SQIVND (reference sequence). Unmatched junction bases numbered 11, after V lost 5 bases and J lost 4 bases. CDR3 DNA: TGTGCCAGTAGTCCAAGGACAGGAACTGGTTATAATTCACCCCTCCACTTT. Translated: CASSPRTGTGYNSPLHF.